A selection of T cell receptor beta chains follows, all from one sample in a study of cytomegalovirus exposure and HLA in healthy donors. Repertoires were generated with immunoSEQ multiplex PCR, while TCRdb's copy carries only in-frame clones and drops some. This table holds approximately 130,000 clones, 60% to 80% found once. Specimen: PBMCs. The receptors originated from a middle-aged man in good health and CMV-seronegative. Each CDR3 is given with its conserved first and last residue. The D gene is left open where the match is weak. A clone size is listed for some rows: how often the clone was seen (once, few, many), or a class if it is expanded.

>TRBV5-6|.|.|TRBJ2-7
CASSLAGGGGSYEQYF
TGTGCCAGCAGCTTGGCCGGGGGAGGAGGTTCCTACGAGCAGTACTTC
>TRBV18|.|TRBD1|TRBJ2-7
CASSLNDRASYEQYF
TGTGCCAGCTCGCTCAACGACAGGGCCTCCTACGAGCAGTACTTC
>TRBV7-9|.|.|TRBJ2-3
CASSLLQTNTDTQYF
TGTGCCAGCAGCTTATTGCAAACAAACACAGATACGCAGTATTTT
>TRBV28|once|TRBD1|TRBJ1-1
CASSPPAGGQNTEAFF
TGTGCCAGCAGCCCGCCCGCAGGGGGCCAGAACACTGAAGCTTTCTTT
>TRBV23-1|.|.|TRBJ1-2
CASPGRGRGYTF
TGCGCCAGTCCCGGCCGGGGTAGGGGCTACACCTTC
>TRBV28|few|.|TRBJ1-1
CASRPNGGTEAFF
TGTGCCAGCAGGCCGAACGGGGGGACTGAAGCTTTCTTT
>TRBV7-8|.|TRBD1|TRBJ1-2
CASSRKTGVSGYTF
TGTGCCAGCAGCAGGAAGACAGGGGTCAGTGGCTACACCTTC
>TRBV2|once|.|TRBJ2-6
CASSEEVAGANVLTF
TGTGCCAGCAGTGAGGAGGTGGCCGGGGCCAACGTCCTGACTTTC
>TRBV5-4|.|TRBD2|TRBJ2-1
CASSHSIGGRTYEQFF
TGTGCCAGCAGCCATTCTATCGGCGGGAGGACCTATGAGCAGTTCTTC
>TRBV7-8|.|TRBD1|TRBJ2-7
CASSSWDREMGEQYF
TGTGCCAGCAGCTCTTGGGACAGGGAGATGGGCGAGCAGTACTTC
>TRBV11-2|.|TRBD2|TRBJ2-1
CASSLVRTSVNEQFF
TGTGCCAGCAGCTTAGTGCGGACTAGCGTAAATGAGCAGTTCTTC
>TRBV18|.|TRBD1|TRBJ1-3
CASSPNPSGQGPSGNTIYF
TGTGCCAGCTCACCAAATCCCTCGGGACAGGGTCCCTCTGGAAACACCATATATTTT
>TRBV6-5|once|.|TRBJ1-1
CASSYARGDHQAFF
TGTGCCAGCAGTTACGCCCGGGGAGATCACCAAGCTTTCTTT
>TRBV28|few|.|TRBJ1-5
CASSLGGPSNQPQHF
TGTGCCAGCAGTCTGGGGGGGCCAAGCAATCAGCCCCAGCATTTT
>TRBV18|.|TRBD1|TRBJ2-7
CASSPGQGDEQYF
TGTGCCAGCTCACCGGGACAGGGAGACGAGCAGTACTTC
>TRBV5-1|.|.|TRBJ2-5
CASSLSSANGGETQYF
TGCGCCAGCAGCTTGTCCTCAGCTAACGGCGGGGAGACCCAGTACTTC
>TRBV6-5|few|TRBD1|TRBJ2-5
CASSYSTGDPSETQYF
TGTGCCAGCAGTTACTCAACAGGGGATCCGAGTGAGACCCAGTACTTC
>TRBV6-1|.|TRBD1|TRBJ1-2
CASRRDREGNYGYTF
TGTGCCAGCAGACGCGACAGGGAAGGTAACTATGGCTACACCTTC
>TRBV7-8|.|TRBD2|TRBJ2-3
CASSLTSGRTDTQYF
TGTGCCAGCAGCTTAACTAGCGGGAGAACAGATACGCAGTATTTT
>TRBV2|.|.|TRBJ1-2
CASSEEATGGGYTF
TGTGCCAGCAGTGAAGAGGCGACAGGAGGAGGCTACACCTTC
>TRBV28|.|TRBD1|TRBJ1-2
CASSSGTGLDGYTF
TGTGCCAGCAGCTCCGGGACAGGGTTGGATGGCTACACCTTC
>TRBV7-2|.|.|TRBJ2-5
CASSLISGRSGTQYF
TGTGCCAGCAGCTTGATTAGCGGTCGGAGTGGGACCCAGTACTTC
>TRBV5-1|.|.|TRBJ1-2
CASSLSRAHGYTF
TGCGCCAGCAGCTTGTCCAGGGCCCATGGCTACACCTTC
>TRBV7-9|.|TRBD1|TRBJ1-2
CASSLAVGGHGYTF
TGTGCCAGCAGCTTAGCGGTAGGGGGCCATGGCTACACCTTC
>TRBV7-3|.|TRBD1|TRBJ2-2
CASSPDRANTGELFF
TGTGCCAGCAGCCCGGACAGGGCGAACACCGGGGAGCTGTTTTTT
>TRBV2|.|TRBD1|TRBJ1-4
CASSVQGGVNEKLFF
TGTGCCAGCAGTGTACAGGGGGGGGTCAATGAAAAACTGTTTTTT
>TRBV5-1|.|TRBD2|TRBJ2-7
CASSLAGGAPGESYGYEQYF
TGCGCCAGCAGCTTGGCCGGGGGGGCCCCGGGGGAATCATACGGCTACGAGCAGTACTTC
>TRBV5-1|once|.|TRBJ2-5
CASSLAPGLQETQYF
TGCGCCAGCAGCTTGGCTCCGGGTTTACAAGAGACCCAGTACTTC
>TRBV4-1|.|TRBD2|TRBJ2-7
CASSHNSGNYEQYF
TGCGCCAGCAGCCATAATAGCGGGAACTACGAGCAGTACTTC
>TRBV28|.|TRBD2|TRBJ2-7
CASSSSAGGTGEQYF
TGTGCCAGCAGTTCCTCAGCGGGAGGGACGGGCGAGCAGTACTTC
>TRBV2|.|.|TRBJ1-2
CASSEGAENYGYTF
TGTGCCAGCAGTGAAGGGGCCGAAAACTATGGCTACACCTTC
>TRBV19|.|TRBD1|TRBJ1-5
CASSRTGEAGDQPQHF
TGTGCCAGTAGTCGGACAGGGGAGGCAGGCGATCAGCCCCAGCATTTT
>TRBV7-3|.|TRBD2|TRBJ2-1
CASSLNSGRGREQFF
TGTGCCAGCAGCCTTAATAGCGGGAGAGGGCGTGAGCAGTTCTTC
>TRBV19|few|TRBD1|TRBJ1-5
CASSRGDRPNQPQHF
TGTGCCAGTAGTAGGGGGGACAGGCCCAATCAGCCCCAGCATTTT
>TRBV11-3|.|TRBD2|TRBJ2-5
CASSFGGRAGETQYF
TGTGCCAGCAGCTTCGGAGGGAGGGCCGGAGAGACCCAGTACTTC
>TRBV28|.|TRBD1|TRBJ2-7
CASSTPGQGVFSEQYF
TGTGCCAGCAGTACCCCGGGACAGGGGGTATTTTCCGAGCAGTACTTC
>TRBV9|.|TRBD2|TRBJ2-7
CASSVVGTSYEQYF
TGTGCCAGCAGCGTAGTTGGGACTAGCTACGAGCAGTACTTC
>TRBV19|.|TRBD2|TRBJ2-3
CASTRGTSGYSTDTQYF
TGTGCCAGTACCCGAGGGACTAGCGGGTACAGCACAGATACGCAGTATTTT
>TRBV6-6|.|.|TRBJ2-3
CASSYHPGYSDTQYF
TGTGCCAGCAGTTATCATCCGGGTTACTCAGATACGCAGTATTTT
>TRBV9|.|.|TRBJ2-1
CASSVGPGLPSYNEQFF
TGTGCCAGCAGCGTAGGCCCAGGGCTCCCCTCCTACAATGAGCAGTTCTTC